The 32 T cell receptor beta chains below all came from one sample that was sequenced in a study of response to subunit inactivated influenza vaccine. TCRdb reanalysed the RT-PCR reads using MiXCR and keeps one entry per CDR3 protein. The sample includes hundreds of thousands of distinct CDR3 sequences, 7.5% to 8.5% seen only once; the top ten take 10% to 15%. Here the sequenced sample was PBMCs from blood, taken around 25 months after vaccination. The source of these receptors is a man in his fifties or sixties who received an inactivated influenza vaccine.

This clonotype was recorded many times. CDR3 sequence reads: CASMHGQGKTNTEAFF. CDR3 in DNA: TGCGCCAGCATGCACGGACAGGGGAAGACCAACACTGAAGCTTTCTTT. This chain uses TRBV5-1 with TRBJ1-1; 9 bases match TRBD1. This CDR3 is 16 amino acids long. Germline CDR1 and CDR2: SGHRS and YFSETQ. Trimming took 6 bases from V and 2 from J; bases not matched to a gene: 11.

The chain employs TRBV20-1 and TRBJ2-5; tentatively, D is TRBD1 or TRBD2 (5 bases each). This CDR3 has 16 amino acids. Between the trimmed V and J ends, which lost 0 bases and 0 bases, there was a span of 14 bases. CDR1 DFQATT and CDR2 SNEGSKA come from the germline V gene (reference sequence). The CDR3 loop is CSARETAGTDQETQYF. The CDR3 region has the DNA TGCAGTGCTAGAGAAACAGCCGGGACGGACCAAGAGACCCAGTACTTC.

V gene TRBV20-1 combines with J gene TRBJ2-3; 10 nucleotides line up with TRBD1. The CDR3 loop spans 14 amino acids. Losses at the gene ends were 4 bases for V and 4 bases for J; bases not matched to a gene: 5. Germline CDR1 reads DFQATT; CDR2 reads SNEGSKA (reference sequence). CDR3 loop: CSAIGTGVSDTQYF. Here the CDR3 DNA reads TGCAGTGCTATTGGGACAGGGGTCTCAGATACGCAGTATTTT.

This clonotype was seen ten or more times. This chain links TRBV5-5 with TRBJ1-2; D might be TRBD1 (6 bases). V was cut by 0 bases and J by 0 bases, with 12 bases left in between. This CDR3 has 16 amino acids. Germline V gives CDR1 SGHKS, CDR2 YYEKEE (reference sequence). This CDR3 reads CASSLVRGPANYGYTF. Written as DNA, the CDR3 is TGTGCCAGCAGCTTGGTCAGGGGTCCGGCTAACTATGGCTACACCTTC. The entire variable domain, with the rest obtained from reference TRBV5-5 and TRBJ1-2, is as follows: DAGVTQSPTHLIKTRGQQVTLRCSPISGHKSVSWYQQVLGQGPQFIFQYYEKEERGRGNFPDRFSARQFPNYSSELNVNALLLGDSALYLCASSLVRGPANYGYTFGSGTRLTVV.

The V call is TRBV12-3 or TRBV12-4, the J call TRBJ1-5; TRBD1 agrees at 8 bases. The CDR3 totals 14 residues. V trimming: 5 bases; J trimming: 10 bases; junction bases outside the gene matches: 10. CDR3 residues: CASSLQGGIFPQHF. In DNA, the CDR3 is TGTGCCAGCAGTCTACAGGGGGGCATCTTTCCCCAGCATTTT.

The chain links TRBV11-2 to TRBJ1-5; D ambiguous. The V end lost 1 base, the J end lost 4 bases, and 11 bases lay between the germline ends. From germline, CDR1 is SGHAT and CDR2 FQNNGV. The CDR3 runs to 15 residues. CDR3 sequence (DNA): TGTGCCAGCAGCTTAGGACGCCGGCTGAATCAGCCCCAGCATTTT. Translated, it gives CASSLGRRLNQPQHF.

Ten or more counts support this clonotype. This chain joins TRBV7-2 and TRBJ2-3; D gene uncertain. The germline V gene has CDR1 SGHTA and CDR2 FQGNSA. There are 12 residues in the CDR3. Trimming pared 3 bases from V and 4 bases from J, leaving 5 bases between. DNA for the CDR3: TGTGCCAGCAGCTTCAACGCAGATACGCAGTATTTT. Protein product: CASSFNADTQYF.

The V and J genes are TRBV18 and TRBJ1-2, with a weak D call TRBD1 (6 bases). CDR3 length equals 14 residues. Looked up from germline, CDR1 is KGHSH and CDR2 is LQKENI. With 0 bases removed from V and 6 bases from J, the gap between germline ends came to 11 bases. CDR3 protein: CASSPPGGPDGYTF. CDR3 DNA sequence: TGTGCCAGCTCACCACCCGGGGGGCCGGATGGCTACACCTTC.

The chain couples TRBV10-2 to TRBJ1-5; 8 nucleotides agree with TRBD1. This CDR3 region has 14 residues. V gave up 3 bases and J gave up 10 bases; unmatched junction bases: 8. Germline V gene data show CDR1 as WSHSY and CDR2 as SAAADI. The CDR3 DNA reads TGCGCCAGCAGTGAACAGGGGGGGAATAATCCCCAGCATTTT. This gives the protein CASSEQGGNNPQHF.

This clonotype has just one count. The rearrangement links TRBV11-2 to TRBJ1-1; tentative D call: TRBD1 (5 bases). Germline CDR1 reads SGHAT; CDR2 reads FQNNGV. This CDR3 is built from 12 residues. V dropped 5 bases and J dropped 11 bases, with 15 bases sitting between them. Here the CDR3 DNA reads TGTGCCAGCAGCCCTGATAGGGGTTTGGCTTTCTTT. Amino acid sequence: CASSPDRGLAFF.

The J gene is TRBJ2-5, the V gene TRBV2; no reliable D call. There are 12 residues in the CDR3. V lost 2 bases, J lost 7 bases, and 8 bases lay in between. Germline CDR1 and CDR2: SNHLY and FYNNEI. The CDR3 region is CASSEQERTQYF. The CDR3 DNA reads TGTGCCAGCAGTGAACAGGAACGGACCCAGTACTTC.

This clonotype appeared a few times. This sequence joins TRBV7-2 and TRBJ2-7; weak D call: TRBD1 (6 bases). The CDR3 is 15 amino acids. Germline V gives CDR1 SGHTA, CDR2 FQGNSA. The germline V and J ends were trimmed by 1 base and 2 bases, with 12 bases remaining between them. In DNA, the CDR3 is TGTGCCAGCAGCTTAGTAGGGACAAGAGCCTACGAGCAGTACTTC. It specifies CASSLVGTRAYEQYF. The whole variable domain, filled in from reference TRBV7-2 and TRBJ2-7, reads GAGVSQSPSNKVTEKGKDVELRCDPISGHTALYWYRQSLGQGLEFLIYFQGNSAPDKSGLPSDRFSAERTGGSVSTLTIQRTQQEDSAVYLCASSLVGTRAYEQYFGPGTRLTVT.

The chain combines TRBV28 with TRBJ2-6; D unclear. The CDR3 sequence is 14 residues long. Germline CDR1 is MDHEN and CDR2 is SYDVKM. V was clipped by 8 bases and J by 1 base, with 9 bases between them. CDR3 nucleotides: TGTGCCAGCGCCCTCAGGTCTGGGGCCAACGTCCTGACTTTC. This translates into CASALRSGANVLTF.

This clonotype came up many times. The V call is TRBV19, the J call TRBJ1-1, with a tentative D call TRBD1 (5 bases). The CDR3 covers 15 residues. Trimming took off 5 bases at V and 3 bases at J, with 16 bases between the two ends. CDR1 and CDR2 (germline): LNHDA, SQIVND (reference sequence). As DNA, the CDR3 is TGTGCCAGTAGTCCGGGGGGACTCAAAGACACTGAAGCTTTCTTT. Translated, it gives CASSPGGLKDTEAFF.

This clonotype was seen more than once but under ten times. The J gene is TRBJ2-7, the V gene TRBV14; TRBD1 aligns across 9 bases. Per the germline V gene, CDR1 is SGHDN and CDR2 is FVKESK. The CDR3 loop spans 15 amino acids. Losses at the gene ends were 2 bases for V and 12 bases for J; bases not matched to a gene: 14. The CDR3: CASSQYRGPEIPLYF. The CDR3 nucleotides read TGTGCCAGCAGCCAATACAGGGGGCCAGAAATCCCGCTGTACTTC.

Details on this clonotype: This clone may be a read error of a much larger clone one base away. The chain joins TRBV20-1 to TRBJ1-2; D gene unclear. The V gene's germline CDR1 is DFQATT and CDR2 SNEGSKA (reference sequence). This CDR3 contains 12 residues. In nucleotides, the CDR3 is TGCAGTACTAGAGATGCTGGAGAGGTCTACACCTTC. Its protein is CSTRDAGEVYTF.

This clonotype appeared a few times. J is TRBJ1-5 and V is TRBV12-3 or TRBV12-4; no clear D. The length of the CDR3 is 13 residues. V lost 3 bases, J lost 5 bases, and 8 bases lay in between. This CDR3 is CASSFGEYQPQHF. Here the CDR3 DNA reads TGTGCCAGCAGTTTTGGAGAGTATCAGCCCCAGCATTTT.

This clonotype was picked up a small number of times. The chain has TRBV20-1 and TRBJ1-2; the D gene is possibly TRBD1 (5 bases). V was shortened by 6 bases and J by 2 bases, with 10 bases between the two germline ends. Germline V lookup: CDR1 DFQATT, CDR2 SNEGSKA (reference sequence). This CDR3 region has 12 residues. The CDR3 sequence: CSAPTANYGYTF. CDR3 coding DNA: TGCAGTGCGCCGACAGCCAACTATGGCTACACCTTC.

This clonotype showed up just a few times. The J gene is TRBJ1-2, the V gene TRBV7-2, with TRBD1 matching 7 bases. V dropped 5 bases and J dropped 5; count of bases not matched to a gene: 8. The CDR3 totals 14 residues. The germline CDR1 and CDR2 sequences are SGHTA and FQGNSA. CDR3 bases: TGTGCCAGCAGCGCCACGACAGGGCTGTATGGCTACACCTTC. Translating it yields CASSATTGLYGYTF.

There are a few counts of this clonotype. This chain uses TRBV19 with TRBJ1-5; D is perhaps TRBD1 (5 bases). This CDR3 is built from 15 residues. Germline V CDR1 and CDR2: LNHDA, SQIVND (reference sequence). Trimming removed 1 base from V and 2 bases from J, with 9 bases in between. The CDR3 reads CASSIAFRGNQPQHF. The CDR3, as DNA: TGTGCCAGTAGTATAGCGTTCAGGGGCAATCAGCCCCAGCATTTT.

This clonotype was picked up many times. This chain uses TRBV12-3 or TRBV12-4 with TRBJ2-1; unclear D gene. Trimming shortened V by 0 bases and J by 2 bases, and 8 bases separated the two germline ends. The CDR3 covers 15 residues. In DNA form, the CDR3 reads TGTGCCAGCAGTTTAGCGCTGGGTCCCTACAATGAGCAGTTCTTC. Protein product: CASSLALGPYNEQFF.

This clonotype was recorded a few times. The chain recombines TRBV20-1 with TRBJ2-5; no clear D gene. This CDR3 contains 13 residues. Germline loops: CDR1 DFQATT, CDR2 SNEGSKA (reference sequence). V shed 8 bases and J shed 1 base, with 14 bases lying between them. The CDR3 reads CSPTQDGQETQYF. The CDR3 nucleotides are TGCAGTCCGACCCAGGACGGCCAAGAGACCCAGTACTTC.

This chain connects TRBV7-2 to TRBJ2-2; weak D call: TRBD2 (5 bases). The ends were cut back, 6 bases at V and 0 bases at J, with 11 bases in the middle. This CDR3 spans 15 amino acids. The germline V gene has CDR1 SGHTA and CDR2 FQGNSA. The chain's CDR3 is CASRASPTNTGELFF. The DNA of the CDR3 is TGTGCCAGCAGAGCTAGCCCCACGAACACCGGGGAGCTGTTTTTT.

The sample holds a few counts of this clonotype. This rearrangement joins TRBV5-1 to TRBJ2-4; 7 positions agree with TRBD1. V shed 4 bases, J shed 9 bases, and the junction held 10 bases outside the gene matches. Germline V gives CDR1 SGHRS, CDR2 YFSETQ. This CDR3 has 14 residues. The CDR3 sequence is CASSLTGWDGIQYF. The CDR3 DNA reads TGCGCCAGCAGCCTGACAGGGTGGGATGGCATTCAGTACTTC.

For the CDR3, the DNA is TGCAGTGCTAAAACTCCGCGGGGGTGGGAAGATACGCAGTATTTT. It codes for CSAKTPRGWEDTQYF. The rearrangement uses TRBV20-1 and TRBJ2-3; 7 bases line up with TRBD2. Unmatched junction bases numbered 12, after V lost 4 bases and J lost 5 bases. Looked up from germline, CDR1 is DFQATT and CDR2 is SNEGSKA (reference sequence). The CDR3 is 15 amino acids.

The genes are TRBV12-3 or TRBV12-4 and TRBJ2-4; 7 bases fit TRBD1. Trimming cost V 3 bases and J 3 bases; bases outside gene matches: 5. This CDR3 comprises 15 residues. The CDR3: CASSFDRVDKNIQYF. The CDR3, as DNA: TGTGCCAGCAGTTTTGACAGGGTGGACAAAAACATTCAGTACTTC.

This clonotype has ten or more counts. V is TRBV29-1 and J is TRBJ1-1; TRBD1 matches 7 bases. V shed 6 bases, J shed 0 bases, and the junction held 7 bases outside the gene matches. Germline CDR1 SQVTM, CDR2 ANQGSEA. The CDR3 is 14 amino acids. CDR3 in amino acids: CSVKGQLMNTEAFF. The CDR3 nucleotides read TGCAGCGTCAAGGGACAGCTTATGAACACTGAAGCTTTCTTT.

This clonotype was detected only a few times. This chain connects TRBV12-3 or TRBV12-4 to TRBJ2-6; D gene ambiguous. This CDR3 comprises 15 residues. V lost 7 bases to trimming and J lost 0 bases, with 10 bases between them. DNA of the CDR3: TGTGCCAGCACCGTCAGAATCTCTGGGGCCAACGTCCTGACTTTC. Encoded protein: CASTVRISGANVLTF.

The chain links TRBV9 to TRBJ2-3; 8 bases are a match to TRBD2. The germline V gene encodes CDR1 SGDLS and CDR2 YYNGEE. After removal of 0 bases from V and 3 bases from J, the junction contained 3 bases not matched to a gene. This CDR3 is built from 15 residues. The CDR3: CASSVVPSGTDTQYF. The CDR3 DNA reads as TGTGCCAGCAGCGTAGTTCCTAGCGGGACAGATACGCAGTATTTT.

The table lists this clonotype with a few counts. The chain carries TRBV5-1 and TRBJ2-3; TRBD2 matches at 8 bases. CDR1 and CDR2 (germline): SGHRS, YFSETQ. J gave up 4 bases and V 0 bases, and 4 bases lay outside the gene matches. This CDR3 comprises 15 residues. The CDR3 is CASSLAGGASDTQYF. The CDR3, as DNA: TGCGCCAGCAGCTTGGCGGGGGGGGCCTCAGATACGCAGTATTTT.

In this sample, this clonotype turned up a few times. The chain is built from TRBV28 and TRBJ1-2; 7 bases agree with TRBD1. The CDR3 is 16 residues long. V shed 5 bases, J shed 3 bases, and the junction held 12 bases outside the gene matches. CDR1 is MDHEN, CDR2 SYDVKM, per germline. The CDR3 sequence is CASSTGDRVVHYGYTF. In nucleotides, the CDR3 is TGTGCCAGCAGTACTGGAGACAGGGTAGTTCACTATGGCTACACCTTC.

This chain joins TRBV18 and TRBJ2-2, with D maybe TRBD1 (6 bases). CDR3 length: 17 residues. Germline CDR1 is KGHSH and CDR2 is LQKENI. V was clipped by 1 base and J by 2 bases, with 14 bases between them. This chain's CDR3 is CASSPQLTGINTGELFF. The CDR3 nucleotides are TGTGCCAGCTCACCACAATTGACAGGAATTAACACCGGGGAGCTGTTTTTT.